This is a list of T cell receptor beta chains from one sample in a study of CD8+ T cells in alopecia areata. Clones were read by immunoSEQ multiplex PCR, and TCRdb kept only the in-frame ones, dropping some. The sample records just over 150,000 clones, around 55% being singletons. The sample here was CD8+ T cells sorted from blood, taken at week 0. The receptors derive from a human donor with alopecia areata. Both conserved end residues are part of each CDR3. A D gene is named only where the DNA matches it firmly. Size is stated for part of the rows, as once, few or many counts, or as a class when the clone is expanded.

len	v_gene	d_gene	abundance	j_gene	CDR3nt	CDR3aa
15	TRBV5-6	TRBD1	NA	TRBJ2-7	TGTGCCAGCATATCCGGGACAGGGGGTCCCCACGAGCAGTACTTC	CASISGTGGPHEQYF
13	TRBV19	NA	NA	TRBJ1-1	TGTGCCAGTAGTATTGGAGGGAACACTGAAGCTTTCTTT	CASSIGGNTEAFF
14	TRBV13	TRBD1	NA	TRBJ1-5	TGTGCCAGCAGCTACGGGACAGGGAATCAGCCCCAGCATTTT	CASSYGTGNQPQHF
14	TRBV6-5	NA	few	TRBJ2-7	TGTGCCAGCAGTTACTCTAGTTCGGGGACCGAGCAGTACTTC	CASSYSSSGTEQYF
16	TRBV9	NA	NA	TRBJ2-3	TGTGCCAGCAGCATGTCCGGGGCTAGCAGCCCAGATACGCAGTATTTT	CASSMSGASSPDTQYF
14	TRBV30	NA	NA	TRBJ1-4	TGTGCCTGGAGTTCGGGGGCTGGTCGAGAAAAACTGTTTTTT	CAWSSGAGREKLFF
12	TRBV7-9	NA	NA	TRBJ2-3	TGTGCCAGCAGCTTAGCAGCAGATACGCAGTATTTT	CASSLAADTQYF
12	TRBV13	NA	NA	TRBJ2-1	TGTGCCAGCAGCTTAAAAGGCAATGAGCAGTTCTTC	CASSLKGNEQFF
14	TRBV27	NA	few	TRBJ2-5	TGTGCCAGCAGTTTTGCGGGATCGGTCGAGACCCAGTACTTC	CASSFAGSVETQYF
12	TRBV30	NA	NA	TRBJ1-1	TGTGCCTGGAGTCAGGGAAATACTGAAGCTTTCTTT	CAWSQGNTEAFF
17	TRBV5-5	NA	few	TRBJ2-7	TGTGCCAGCAGCTTGCTTCCCTCCCAAGTTTTTTACTCCGAGCAGTACTTC	CASSLLPSQVFYSEQYF
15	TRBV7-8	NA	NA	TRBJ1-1	TGTGCCAGCAGCTTTGCCAGGGGCTGGGGGACTGAAGCTTTCTTT	CASSFARGWGTEAFF
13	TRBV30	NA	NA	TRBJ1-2	TGTGCCTGGAGTGTATCCAGGGCAGATGGCTACACCTTC	CAWSVSRADGYTF
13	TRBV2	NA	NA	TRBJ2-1	TGTGCCAGCTTACTAACTGGCGGGGCTGAGCAGTTCTTC	CASLLTGGAEQFF
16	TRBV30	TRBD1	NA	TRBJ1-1	TGTGCCTGGAGTGCGACTGACGGGACAGGGGAGAATGAAGCTTTCTTT	CAWSATDGTGENEAFF
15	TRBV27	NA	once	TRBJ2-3	TGTGCCAGCAGTTTACTAGAAAAGAGCGCAGATACGCAGTATTTT	CASSLLEKSADTQYF
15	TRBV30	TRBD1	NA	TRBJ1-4	TGTGCCTGGAGCGACGTAGGGGGCGGAGGTGAAAAACTGTTTTTT	CAWSDVGGGGEKLFF
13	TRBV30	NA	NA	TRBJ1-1	TGTGCCTGGAGCGAACAGGGCTACACTGAAGCTTTCTTT	CAWSEQGYTEAFF
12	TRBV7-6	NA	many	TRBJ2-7	TGTGCCAGCAGCTTAGGGGATAACGAGCAGTACTTC	CASSLGDNEQYF
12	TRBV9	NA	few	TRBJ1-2	TGTGCCAGCAGCTCACGGATCGGGACGGACACCTTC	CASSSRIGTDTF
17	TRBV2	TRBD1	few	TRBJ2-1	TGTGCCAGCAGTGAAAGGGCGGACAGGTTCCCATACAATGAGCAGTTCTTC	CASSERADRFPYNEQFF
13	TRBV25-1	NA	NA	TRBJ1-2	TGTGCCAGCAGACCGGACGGGGCCTATGGCTACACCTTC	CASRPDGAYGYTF
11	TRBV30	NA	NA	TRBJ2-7	TGTGCCTGGAGTACTGGCTACGAGCAGTACTTC	CAWSTGYEQYF
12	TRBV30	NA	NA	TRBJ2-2	TGTGCCTGGAGTGTATCCACCGGGGAGCTGTTTTTT	CAWSVSTGELFF
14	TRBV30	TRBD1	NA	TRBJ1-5	TGTGCCTGGAGAGGGAGAGGGGGCGGCCAGCCCCAGCATTTT	CAWRGRGGGQPQHF
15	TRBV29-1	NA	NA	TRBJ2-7	TGCAGCGTAAGGGACGGATCGTCGAGCTCCTACGAGCAGTACTTC	CSVRDGSSSSYEQYF
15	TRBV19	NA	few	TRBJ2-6	TGTGCCAGTAGTATAGTGTTCTCTGGGGCCAACGTCCTGACTTTC	CASSIVFSGANVLTF
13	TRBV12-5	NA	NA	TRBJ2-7	TGTGCTAGTGGTCCGGGGAGCTCCTACGAGCAGTACTTC	CASGPGSSYEQYF
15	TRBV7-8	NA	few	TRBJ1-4	TGTGCCAGCAGCCCCATCGAGGGGGACGATGAAAAACTGTTTTTT	CASSPIEGDDEKLFF
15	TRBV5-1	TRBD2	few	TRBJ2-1	TGCGCCAGCAGCTTGGACGGGGGGATCTACAATGAGCAGTTCTTC	CASSLDGGIYNEQFF
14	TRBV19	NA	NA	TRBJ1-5	TGTGCCAGTAGTATCCGGGACAACAATCAGCCCCAGCATTTT	CASSIRDNNQPQHF
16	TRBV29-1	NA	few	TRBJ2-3	TGCAGCGTTGAATACCAGGGTCTATGGAGCACAGATACGCAGTATTTT	CSVEYQGLWSTDTQYF
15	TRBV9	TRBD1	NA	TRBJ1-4	TGTGCCAGCAGCGTAGCAGACAGGGCGGGTGAAAAACTGTTTTTT	CASSVADRAGEKLFF
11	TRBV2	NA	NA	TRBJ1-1	TGTGCCAGCACAGGGGACACTGAAGCTTTCTTT	CASTGDTEAFF
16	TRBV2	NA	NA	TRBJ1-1	TGTGCCACCATCGGCCCGAACAGAGAAGGTAGGAGAGAAGCTTTCTTT	CATIGPNREGRREAFF
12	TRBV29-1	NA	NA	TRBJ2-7	TGCAGCGCGGCCCAGAACGGCTACGAGCAGTACTTC	CSAAQNGYEQYF
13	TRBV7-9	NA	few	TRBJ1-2	TGTGCCAGCAGCCACGGACGGGTCTATGGCTACACCTTC	CASSHGRVYGYTF
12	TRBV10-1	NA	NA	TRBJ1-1	TGCGCCAGTAATCCAGGTGGAACTGAAGCTTTCTTT	CASNPGGTEAFF
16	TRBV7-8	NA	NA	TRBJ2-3	TGTGCCAGCAGCTTGCCCTCCGTGGATAGCACAGATACGCAGTATTTT	CASSLPSVDSTDTQYF
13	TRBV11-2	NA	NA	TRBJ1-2	TGTGCCAGCAGCTCGGGGCTTCACTATGGCTACACCTTC	CASSSGLHYGYTF
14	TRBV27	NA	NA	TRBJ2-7	TGTGCCAGCAGTTTAGACGGTAGCTCCTACGAGCAGTACTTC	CASSLDGSSYEQYF
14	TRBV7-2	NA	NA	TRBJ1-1	TGTGCCAGCAGCCCCCGGGCCTCCACCCCTGAAGCTTTCTTT	CASSPRASTPEAFF
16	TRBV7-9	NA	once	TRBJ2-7	TGTGCCAGCAGCTCGTGGGACGGGGATAGTTCCTACGAGCAGTACTTC	CASSSWDGDSSYEQYF
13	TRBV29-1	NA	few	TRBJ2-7	TGCAGCGTTGAAGGTGGCAGGGCCTACGAGCAGTACTTC	CSVEGGRAYEQYF
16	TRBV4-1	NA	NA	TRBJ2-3	TGCGCCAGCAGCCAAGAAAGACAGTCTAGCACAGATACGCAGTATTTT	CASSQERQSSTDTQYF
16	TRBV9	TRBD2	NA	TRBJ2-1	TGTGCCAGCAGCCCGATGACTAGCGGGGGGGCAGGAGAGCAGTTCTTC	CASSPMTSGGAGEQFF